This T cell receptor beta chain was captured in a study of control samples from healthy donors and cancer patients. This clone was found once. The CDR3 spans 15 residues. Germline CDR1 LGHNA, CDR2 YNFKEQ. Between the trimmed V and J ends, which lost 4 bases and 0 bases, there was a span of 10 bases. Only in-frame clones appear in the TCRdb table, and some are missing; sequencing was by immunoSEQ multiplex PCR. This sample yields roughly 120,000 clones, of which over 85% are seen a single time; approximately 4% belongs to the top ten. The chain carries TRBV4-2 and TRBJ2-1, with D perhaps TRBD1 (5 bases). The sequence was obtained from a young man in good health. The specimen sequenced was blood. The CDR3 nucleotides read TGTGCCAGCAGCCTAGGGGTTGTCTCCTACAATGAGCAGTTCTTC. Translating gives CASSLGVVSYNEQFF.